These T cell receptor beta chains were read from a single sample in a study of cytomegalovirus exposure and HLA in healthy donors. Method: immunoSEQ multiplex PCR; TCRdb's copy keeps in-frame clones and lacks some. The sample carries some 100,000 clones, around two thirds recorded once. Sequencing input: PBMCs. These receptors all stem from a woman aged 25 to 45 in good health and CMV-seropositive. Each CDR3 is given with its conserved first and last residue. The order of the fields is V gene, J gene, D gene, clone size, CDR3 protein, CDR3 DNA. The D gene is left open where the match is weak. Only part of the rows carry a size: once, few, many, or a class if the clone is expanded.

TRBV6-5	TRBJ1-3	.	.	CASSYDRGNTIYF	TGTGCCAGCAGTTATGACAGAGGAAACACCATATATTTT
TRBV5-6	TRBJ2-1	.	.	CASSFYGNEQFF	TGTGCCAGCAGCTTCTACGGGAATGAGCAGTTCTTC
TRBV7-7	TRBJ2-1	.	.	CASRGDRTFGDNEQFF	TGTGCTAGCAGGGGAGACAGGACTTTTGGTGACAATGAGCAGTTCTTC
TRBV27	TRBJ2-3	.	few	CASSPSTDTQYF	TGTGCCAGCAGCCCTAGCACAGATACGCAGTATTTT
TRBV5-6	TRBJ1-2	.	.	CASMPGAYVSGYTF	TGTGCCAGCATGCCTGGGGCCTACGTCTCTGGCTACACCTTC
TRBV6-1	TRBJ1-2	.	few	CASSQGYYGYTF	TGTGCCAGCAGCCAGGGGTACTATGGCTACACCTTC
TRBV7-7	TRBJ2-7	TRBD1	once	CASSLDRDHEQYF	TGTGCTAGCAGCCTTGACAGGGACCACGAGCAGTACTTC
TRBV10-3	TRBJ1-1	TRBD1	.	CAISESTGWGTEAFF	TGTGCCATCAGTGAGTCGACAGGGTGGGGGACTGAAGCTTTCTTT
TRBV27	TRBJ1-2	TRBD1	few	CASGRTGGYGYTF	TGTGCCAGCGGCCGGACAGGGGGGTATGGCTACACCTTC
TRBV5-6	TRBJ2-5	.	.	CASSLSLGLRWEETQYF	TGTGCCAGCAGCCTAAGTTTGGGCCTACGCTGGGAAGAGACCCAGTACTTC
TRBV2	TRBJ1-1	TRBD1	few	CASTGGGTEAFF	TGTGCCAGCACAGGGGGCGGCACTGAAGCTTTCTTT
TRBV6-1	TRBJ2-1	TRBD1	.	CASRGQGFKEQFF	TGTGCCAGCAGAGGACAGGGTTTCAAGGAGCAGTTCTTC
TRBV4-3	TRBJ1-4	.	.	CASSQSVTNEKLFF	TGCGCCAGCAGCCAATCCGTAACTAATGAAAAACTGTTTTTT
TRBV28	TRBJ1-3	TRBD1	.	CASSPAQGGNTIYF	TGTGCCAGCAGTCCGGCACAGGGGGGAAACACCATATATTTT
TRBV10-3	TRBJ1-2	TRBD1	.	CAISAGTGGRGYTF	TGTGCCATCAGTGCCGGGACAGGGGGCCGGGGCTACACCTTC
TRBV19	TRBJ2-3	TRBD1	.	CASCAGTGGGGTQYF	TGTGCCAGTTGCGCCGGGACAGGAGGCGGAGGGACGCAGTATTTT
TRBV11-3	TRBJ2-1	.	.	CASSLSPYNEQFF	TGTGCCAGCAGCTTATCTCCCTACAATGAGCAGTTCTTC
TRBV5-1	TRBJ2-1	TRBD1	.	CASSLEFRDRGPSSYNEQFF	TGCGCCAGCAGCTTGGAGTTTCGGGACAGGGGGCCGAGCTCCTACAATGAGCAGTTCTTC
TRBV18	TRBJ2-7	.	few	CASSPGSYEQYF	TGTGCCAGCTCACCCGGTAGCTACGAGCAGTACTTC
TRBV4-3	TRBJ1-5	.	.	CASSHKNSNQPQHF	TGCGCCAGCAGCCATAAAAATAGCAATCAGCCCCAGCATTTT
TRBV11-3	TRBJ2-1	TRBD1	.	CASSLAGTGRVNEQFF	TGTGCCAGCAGCTTAGCCGGGACAGGGAGAGTCAATGAGCAGTTCTTC
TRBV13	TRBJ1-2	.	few	CASSLVFGGSDYGYTF	TGTGCCAGCAGCTTAGTGTTCGGGGGATCGGACTATGGCTACACCTTC
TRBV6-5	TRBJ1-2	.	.	CASSYSTGAGGYTF	TGTGCCAGCAGTTACTCAACAGGAGCTGGGGGCTACACCTTC
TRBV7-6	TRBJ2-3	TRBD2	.	CASSLVAGGGGDTQYF	TGTGCCAGCAGCTTAGTGGCGGGGGGGGGAGGAGATACGCAGTATTTT
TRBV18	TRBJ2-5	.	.	CASSPPPGRETQYF	TGTGCCAGCTCACCACCGCCAGGGAGGGAGACCCAGTACTTC
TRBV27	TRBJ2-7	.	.	CASTEKGISYEQYF	TGTGCCAGCACTGAAAAGGGGATCTCCTACGAGCAGTACTTC
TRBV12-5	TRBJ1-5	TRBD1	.	CASGLTNPATGGNQPQHF	TGTGCTAGTGGCTTGACCAACCCCGCGACAGGGGGCAATCAGCCCCAGCATTTT
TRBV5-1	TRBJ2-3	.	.	CASSLAGKDTQYF	TGCGCCAGCAGCTTAGCAGGGAAGGATACGCAGTATTTT
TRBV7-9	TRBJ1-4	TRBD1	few	CASSLGTSGTGGEKLFF	TGTGCCAGCAGCTTAGGAACTTCCGGGACAGGGGGCGAAAAACTGTTTTTT
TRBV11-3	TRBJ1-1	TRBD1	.	CATADRAGEAFF	TGTGCCACCGCCGACAGGGCAGGAGAGGCTTTCTTT